The 20 T cell receptor beta chains in this list originate from one sample, sequenced in a study of shared clonotypes between healthy human individuals. Positive CCR7 selection of CD45RO-negative cells yielded the naive CD8 cells, and terminally differentiated effector memory CD45RA+ cells were excluded. Using immunoSEQ multiplex PCR, the repertoire was profiled, and TCRdb retains in-frame clones only, with some absent. Among around 2.1 million clones listed, 85% to 95% were seen once. Sequenced sample: naive CD8+ T cells from PBMCs. These receptors originate from a man aged 18 to 30 in good health. Some clones in this sample may be carry-over from other donors' samples.

The genes are TRBV28 and TRBJ2-5; D unresolved. The V gene's germline CDR1 is MDHEN and CDR2 SYDVKM. The CDR3 loop spans 11 amino acids. The germline V and J ends were trimmed by 3 bases and 9 bases, with 8 bases remaining between them. The CDR3 region is CASSLVPAQYF. CDR3 coding DNA: TGTGCCAGCAGTTTGGTGCCGGCCCAGTACTTC. Looking up the rest from reference TRBV28 and TRBJ2-5 gives the full variable domain: DVKVTQSSRYLVKRTGEKVFLECVQDMDHENMFWYRQDPGLGLRLIYFSYDVKMKEKGDIPEGYSVSREKKERFSLILESASTNQTSMYLCASSLVPAQYFGPGTRLLVL.

This clone was counted once. The V call is TRBV27, the J call TRBJ2-7, with 14 bases matching TRBD2. Germline V lookup: CDR1 MNHEY, CDR2 SMNVEV (reference sequence). V gave up 2 bases and J gave up 0 bases; unmatched junction bases: 3. The CDR3 length is 17 residues. The CDR3 DNA reads as TGTGCCAGCAGTTTACTCGGGACTAGCGGGGGCTCCTACGAGCAGTACTTC. It yields the protein CASSLLGTSGGSYEQYF.

Concerning this clone itself: This sample also contains other DNA sequences that code for the same CDR3. The chain is built from TRBV9 and TRBJ1-5; D is uncertain. The V and J ends lost 0 bases and 3 bases respectively, with 10 bases between them. Germline V gene data show CDR1 as SGDLS and CDR2 as YYNGEE. The CDR3 contains 15 residues. CDR3 region: CASSVEGQINQPQHF. In nucleotides, the CDR3 is TGTGCCAGCAGCGTAGAAGGGCAGATCAATCAGCCCCAGCATTTT.

V gene TRBV28 combines with J gene TRBJ2-7; maybe TRBD1 (6 bases). The CDR3 covers 15 residues. Germline lookup yields CDR1 MDHEN and CDR2 SYDVKM. In DNA form, the CDR3 reads TGTGCGACAAGGGGGTGGGTCGAAGATGAGGTCGAGCAGTACTTC. Its protein product is CATRGWVEDEVEQYF.

With regard to this clone: Other nucleotide sequences in the sample specify the same CDR3. The gene calls are TRBV7-9 and TRBJ1-1; maybe TRBD1 (5 bases). Between the trimmed V and J ends, which lost 1 base and 7 bases, there was a span of 7 bases. Germline CDR1 reads SEHNR; CDR2 reads FQNEAQ (reference sequence). This CDR3 is 12 amino acids long. In nucleotides, the CDR3 is TGTGCCAGCAGCTTAGGGGGGTATGAAGCTTTCTTT. This codes for CASSLGGYEAFF.

The V gene is TRBV29-1, the J gene TRBJ2-3, with D possibly matching TRBD1 (6 bases). CDR3 length: 16 residues. Trimming took 0 bases from V and 2 from J, leaving 15 bases between them. CDR1 is SQVTM, CDR2 ANQGSEA, per germline. The DNA of the CDR3 is TGCAGCGTTGAAGATGTCGGCAGGGACAACACAGATACGCAGTATTTT. It translates to CSVEDVGRDNTDTQYF.

The V gene is TRBV5-1, the J gene TRBJ1-2; D may be TRBD1 (6 bases). CDR1 and CDR2 from the germline V gene are SGHRS and YFSETQ. The CDR3 totals 14 residues. Trimming took off 4 bases at V and 6 bases at J, with 16 bases between the two ends. DNA of the CDR3: TGCGCCAGCAGCCTCAGGGGCGGAGGGGATGGCTACACCTTC. It encodes CASSLRGGGDGYTF.

In its sample, this clone was seen a few times. The rearrangement uses TRBV25-1 and TRBJ2-7, with D maybe TRBD1 (5 bases). The CDR3 loop spans 14 amino acids. In germline, CDR1 is MGHDK, CDR2 SYGVNS. V lost 1 base, J lost 5 bases, and 12 bases lay in between. The CDR3 loop is CASSESIPGNEQYF. Written as DNA, the CDR3 is TGTGCCAGCAGTGAATCGATACCAGGGAACGAGCAGTACTTC.

The chain combines TRBV13 with TRBJ2-1; 15 bases are a match to TRBD2. Germline V gives CDR1 PRHDT, CDR2 FYEKMQ (reference sequence). The CDR3 has 17 residues. V gave up 5 bases and J gave up 7 bases; unmatched junction bases: 9. CDR3: CASSGRTSGRAWNEQFF. Written as DNA, the CDR3 is TGTGCCAGCAGCGGGAGGACTAGCGGGAGGGCCTGGAATGAGCAGTTCTTC.

This chain joins TRBV4-1 and TRBJ2-7; 9 bases map to TRBD2. CDR1 and CDR2 (germline): MGHRA, YSYEKL. The J segment lost 0 bases and the V segment lost 0 bases, leaving 6 bases of the junction unmatched. The CDR3 sequence is 17 residues long. The CDR3 loop is CASSQDPGLASSYEQYF. Here the CDR3 DNA reads TGCGCCAGCAGCCAAGACCCAGGACTAGCGAGCTCCTACGAGCAGTACTTC.

The V and J genes are TRBV7-9 and TRBJ1-2; D not resolved. This CDR3 region has 15 residues. V dropped 8 bases and J dropped 6 bases, with 22 bases sitting between them. Germline CDR1 SEHNR, CDR2 FQNEAQ (reference sequence). This CDR3 reads CASGMGTAAPHGYTF. CDR3 DNA sequence: TGTGCCAGCGGTATGGGCACCGCGGCGCCGCATGGCTACACCTTC.

The chain links TRBV21-1 to TRBJ2-4; no check of the table's D call, TRBD1, against the DNA was made. TRBV21-1 is a recognized pseudogene. The CDR3 length is 15 residues. This CDR3 is CASSQERRGMDIQYF. CDR3 nucleotide sequence: TGTGCCAGCAGCCAAGAACGCAGGGGGATGGACATTCAGTACTTC.

The rearrangement joins TRBV11-2 to TRBJ2-1; D is undetermined. The V and J ends lost 0 bases and 6 bases respectively, with 12 bases between them. Per germline, CDR1 SGHAT and CDR2 FQNNGV. The CDR3 contains 15 residues. The CDR3 sequence is CASSLDYGNGNEQFF. CDR3 sequence (DNA): TGTGCCAGCAGCTTAGATTACGGTAATGGCAATGAGCAGTTCTTC. Full variable domain (outside the CDR3, taken from reference TRBV11-2 and TRBJ2-1): EAGVAQSPRYKIIEKRQSVAFWCNPISGHATLYWYQQILGQGPKLLIQFQNNGVVDDSQLPKDRFSAERLKGVDSTLKIQPAKLEDSAVYLCASSLDYGNGNEQFFGPGTRLTVL.

The rearrangement joins TRBV7-9 to TRBJ2-7; 10 nucleotides align to TRBD2. V shed 5 bases and J 4 bases; nucleotides not matched to a gene: 8. CDR1 and CDR2 (germline): SEHNR, FQNEAQ (reference sequence). This CDR3 comprises 15 residues. CDR3 loop: CASSPGLAKDYEQYF. The DNA of the CDR3 is TGTGCCAGCAGCCCGGGACTAGCGAAAGATTACGAGCAGTACTTC.

This clone was observed a single time. The genes are TRBV11-2 and TRBJ2-7; tentative D call: TRBD1 (5 bases). The CDR3 is made up of 15 amino acids. Germline CDR1 SGHAT, CDR2 FQNNGV. V was shortened by 1 base and J by 3 bases, with 13 bases between the two germline ends. CDR3 residues: CASSLGQTSLYEQYF. The DNA of the CDR3 is TGTGCCAGCAGCTTAGGACAGACGAGTCTCTACGAGCAGTACTTC.

The V call is TRBV15, the J call TRBJ1-5, with unresolved D. The germline gives CDR1 LNHNV, CDR2 YYDKDF (reference sequence). Trimming removed 6 bases at V and 2 bases at J, with 14 bases between. There are 15 residues in the CDR3. CDR3 amino acids: CATRRRPGGNQPQHF. The CDR3 coding sequence is TGTGCCACCAGGCGTAGACCCGGAGGCAATCAGCCCCAGCATTTT.

V usage is TRBV28 and J usage is TRBJ1-2, with a tentative D call TRBD1 (6 bases). Trimming removed 4 bases at V and 5 bases at J, with 26 bases between. CDR3 size: 18 residues. In germline, CDR1 is MDHEN, CDR2 SYDVKM. The CDR3 here is CASSSLRDISRTRYGYTF. The CDR3 nucleotides are TGTGCCAGCAGTTCCCTCAGGGACATCTCGAGAACACGGTATGGCTACACCTTC.

The genes are TRBV11-2 and TRBJ1-3; D is possibly TRBD1 (5 bases). CDR3 length: 16 amino acids. Germline V gives CDR1 SGHAT, CDR2 FQNNGV. V was pared by 5 bases and J by 2 bases, with 16 bases between. CDR3 region: CASSPRQGVAGNTIYF. The CDR3 DNA is TGTGCCAGCAGCCCACGCCAGGGAGTTGCTGGAAACACCATATATTTT.

The chain joins TRBV7-9 to TRBJ2-7; D gene uncertain. This CDR3 spans 15 amino acids. V lost 5 bases, J lost 5 bases, and 19 bases lay in between. Germline assignment: CDR1 SEHNR and CDR2 FQNEAQ (reference sequence). The chain's CDR3 is CASSPPLDERDEQYF. CDR3 DNA: TGTGCCAGCAGCCCGCCCCTAGACGAAAGAGACGAGCAGTACTTC.

This clone was observed once. V and J are TRBV7-2 and TRBJ2-3; TRBD2 aligns across 8 bases. CDR1 SGHTA and CDR2 FQGNSA come from the germline V gene. This CDR3 has 14 amino acids. The V segment lost 5 bases and the J segment 5 bases; nucleotides outside the gene matches: 6. CDR3 protein: CASSLGGEKDTQYF. For the CDR3, the DNA is TGTGCCAGCAGCCTCGGGGGGGAGAAAGATACGCAGTATTTT.